What follows describes a single T cell receptor (beta chain). The data were obtained in a study of blood T cell repertoires in COVID-19. In the study overall: Researchers got acute and convalescent COVID-19 samples from the United States, Italy and Spain. PBMCs, B-cell-depleted T cells, or T cells were the source of the cDNA or gDNA that made up the material.

TCRdb keeps only in-frame clones here, not all; method: immunoSEQ multiplex PCR. The sample lists 150,000 to 200,000 clones, over 70% seen once, with roughly 3.4% in the top ten. All enrollees were roughly 18 to 100 years old and from 25 or so US areas. Donors were grouped by their self-reported clinical history. Germline-derived CDR1 and CDR2 are SNHLY and FYNNEI. Trimming stripped 7 bases from V and 0 bases from J, with 9 bases between. The CDR3 consists of 13 residues. V usage is TRBV2 and J usage is TRBJ1-2; unclear D gene. Sequencing was carried out using PBMCs or T cells enriched from blood (not recorded which). This clonotype was sampled from a woman in her sixties who had recovered from COVID-19. The CDR3 nucleotides read TGTGCCAGCACCCCCGGGACTAACTATGGCTACACCTTC. Amino acids: CASTPGTNYGYTF.